This TCR beta chain appears in the sequencing data of a study of response to subunit inactivated influenza vaccine. Worth noting for this clonotype: Its matching antigen is unknown.

The CDR3 spans 16 residues. CDR1 and CDR2 from the germline V gene are LGHNA and YSLEER. V lost 3 bases to trimming and J lost 9 bases; unmatched junction nucleotides: 9. Study findings and constraints: Authors proposed each seasonal influenza vaccination draws in few new T cells.

From the RT-PCR reads, TCRdb called clonotypes with MiXCR, one entry per CDR3 protein. Counted here are about 800,000 distinct CDR3 sequences, 20% to 25% occurring once; the ten biggest clones make up about a tenth. The sample was PBMCs from blood, taken approximately 5 days after vaccination. V gene TRBV4-3 combines with J gene TRBJ2-5; 14 nucleotides line up with TRBD2. The sequence was obtained from a man aged 50 to 59 who received an inactivated influenza vaccine. The CDR3 loop is CASSQGTSGSGWSQYF. CDR3 coding DNA: TGCGCCAGCAGCCAGGGGACTAGCGGGAGCGGGTGGTCCCAGTACTTC.